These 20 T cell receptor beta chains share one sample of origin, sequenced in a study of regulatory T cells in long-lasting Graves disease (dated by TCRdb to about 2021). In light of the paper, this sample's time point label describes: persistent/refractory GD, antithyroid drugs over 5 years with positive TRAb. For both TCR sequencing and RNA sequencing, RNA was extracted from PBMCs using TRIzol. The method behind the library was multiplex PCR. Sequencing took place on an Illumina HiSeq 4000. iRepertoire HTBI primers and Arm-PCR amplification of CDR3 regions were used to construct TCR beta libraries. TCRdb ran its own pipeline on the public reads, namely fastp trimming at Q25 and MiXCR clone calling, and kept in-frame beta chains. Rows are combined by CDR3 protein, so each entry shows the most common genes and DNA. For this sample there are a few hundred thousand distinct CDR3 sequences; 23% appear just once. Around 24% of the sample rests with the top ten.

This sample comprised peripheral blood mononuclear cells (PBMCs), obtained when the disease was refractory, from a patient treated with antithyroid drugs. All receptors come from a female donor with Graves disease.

CDR3 coding DNA: TGTGCCAGCAGCTTACGCGCAGCGGGAAATGAGCAGTTCTTC. Translated, it gives CASSLRAAGNEQFF. V and J are TRBV7-9 and TRBJ2-1, with TRBD2 matching over 7 bases. With 2 bases clipped from V and 7 bases from J, the junction kept 5 bases outside the gene matches. The CDR3 has 14 amino acids. Germline CDR1 and CDR2: SEHNR and FQNEAQ (reference sequence).

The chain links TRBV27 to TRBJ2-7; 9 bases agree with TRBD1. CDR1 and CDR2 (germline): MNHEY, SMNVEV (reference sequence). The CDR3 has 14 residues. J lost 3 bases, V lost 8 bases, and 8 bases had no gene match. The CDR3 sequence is CASGTGGRNYEQYF. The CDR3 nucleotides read TGTGCCAGCGGAACAGGGGGCCGAAACTACGAGCAGTACTTC.

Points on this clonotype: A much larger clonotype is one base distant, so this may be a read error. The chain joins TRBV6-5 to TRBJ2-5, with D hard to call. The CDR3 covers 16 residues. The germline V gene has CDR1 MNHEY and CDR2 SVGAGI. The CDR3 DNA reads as TGTGCCAGCAGTTACTCGATCACTTCCCGGTCAGAGGCCCAGTACTTC. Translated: CASSYSITSRSEAQYF.

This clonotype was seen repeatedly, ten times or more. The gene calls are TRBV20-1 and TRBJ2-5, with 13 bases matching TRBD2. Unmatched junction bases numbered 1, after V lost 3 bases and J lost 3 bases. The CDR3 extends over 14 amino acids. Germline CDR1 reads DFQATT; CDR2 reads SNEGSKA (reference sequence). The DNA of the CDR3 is TGCAGTGCTAGTGGACTAGCGGGAGAAGAGACCCAGTACTTC. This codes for CSASGLAGEETQYF.

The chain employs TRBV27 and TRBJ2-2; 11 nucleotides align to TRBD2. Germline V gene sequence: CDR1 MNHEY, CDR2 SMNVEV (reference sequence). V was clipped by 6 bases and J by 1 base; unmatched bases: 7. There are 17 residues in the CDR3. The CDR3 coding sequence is TGTGCCAGCAGCCCGACCCTAGCGGGAGGGAACACCGGGGAGCTGTTTTTT. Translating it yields CASSPTLAGGNTGELFF.

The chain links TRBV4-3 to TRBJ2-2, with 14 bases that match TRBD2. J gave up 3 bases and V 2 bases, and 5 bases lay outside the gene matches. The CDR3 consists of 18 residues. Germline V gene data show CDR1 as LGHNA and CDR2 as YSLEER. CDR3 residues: CASSQPRGLAGDTGELFF. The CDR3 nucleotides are TGCGCCAGCAGCCAACCTAGGGGACTAGCGGGAGACACCGGGGAGCTGTTTTTT.

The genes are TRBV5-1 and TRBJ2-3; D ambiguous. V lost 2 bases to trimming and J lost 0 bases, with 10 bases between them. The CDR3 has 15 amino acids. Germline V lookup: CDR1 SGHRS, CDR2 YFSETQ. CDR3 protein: CASSFSVTSTDTQYF. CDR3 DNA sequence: TGCGCCAGCAGCTTCTCCGTGACTAGCACAGATACGCAGTATTTT.

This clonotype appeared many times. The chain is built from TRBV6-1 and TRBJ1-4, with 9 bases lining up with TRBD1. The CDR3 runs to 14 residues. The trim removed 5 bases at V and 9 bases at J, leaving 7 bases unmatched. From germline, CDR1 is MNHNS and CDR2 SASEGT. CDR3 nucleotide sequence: TGTGCCAGCAGTCCCGGGACAGGGTCTCAAAAACTGTTTTTT. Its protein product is CASSPGTGSQKLFF.

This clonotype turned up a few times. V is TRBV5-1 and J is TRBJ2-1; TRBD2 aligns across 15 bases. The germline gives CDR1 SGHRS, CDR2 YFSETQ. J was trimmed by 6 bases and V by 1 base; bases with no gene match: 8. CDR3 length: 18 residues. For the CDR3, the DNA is TGCGCCAGCAGCTTGAGAGGGACTAGCGGGAGGTGGGGCAATGAGCAGTTCTTC. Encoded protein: CASSLRGTSGRWGNEQFF.

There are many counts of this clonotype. The CDR3 DNA follows: TGTGCCAGCAGTTACGGCGGCACCGGGGAGCTGTTTTTT. Translated: CASSYGGTGELFF. The chain has TRBV6-2 or TRBV6-3 and TRBJ2-2; D not certain. The germline V gene has CDR1 MNHEY and CDR2 SVGEGT. This CDR3 spans 13 amino acids. V dropped 2 bases and J dropped 4 bases, with 5 bases sitting between them.

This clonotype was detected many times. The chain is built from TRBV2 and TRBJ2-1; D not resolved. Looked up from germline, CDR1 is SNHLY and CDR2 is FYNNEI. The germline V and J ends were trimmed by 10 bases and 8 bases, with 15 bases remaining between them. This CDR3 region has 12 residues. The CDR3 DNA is TGTGCCACCCGAGAGAAGGTCTATGAGCAGTTCTTC. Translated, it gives CATREKVYEQFF.

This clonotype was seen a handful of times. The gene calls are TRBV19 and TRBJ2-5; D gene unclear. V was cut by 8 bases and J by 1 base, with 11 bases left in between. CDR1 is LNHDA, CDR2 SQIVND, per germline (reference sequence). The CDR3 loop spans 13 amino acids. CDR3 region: CASSKDLQETQYF. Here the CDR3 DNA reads TGTGCCAGTTCCAAGGACCTCCAAGAGACCCAGTACTTC.

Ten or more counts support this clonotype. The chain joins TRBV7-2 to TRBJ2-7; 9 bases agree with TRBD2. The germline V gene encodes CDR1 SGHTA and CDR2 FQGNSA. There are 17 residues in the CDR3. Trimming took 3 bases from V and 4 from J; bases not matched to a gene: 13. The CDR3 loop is CASSFPTVAGDPYEQYF. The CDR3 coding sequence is TGTGCCAGCAGCTTTCCGACGGTAGCGGGAGATCCGTACGAGCAGTACTTC. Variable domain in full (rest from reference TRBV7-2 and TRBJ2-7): GAGVSQSPSNKVTEKGKDVELRCDPISGHTALYWYRQSLGQGLEFLIYFQGNSAPDKSGLPSDRFSAERTGGSVSTLTIQRTQQEDSAVYLCASSFPTVAGDPYEQYFGPGTRLTVT.

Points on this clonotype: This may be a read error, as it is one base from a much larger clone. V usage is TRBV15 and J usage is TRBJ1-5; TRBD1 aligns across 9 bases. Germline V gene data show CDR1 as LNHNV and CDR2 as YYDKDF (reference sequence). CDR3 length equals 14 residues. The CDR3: CVTSGTGNNQPQHF. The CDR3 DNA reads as TGTGTCACCAGCGGGACAGGGAACAATCAGCCCCAGCATTTT.

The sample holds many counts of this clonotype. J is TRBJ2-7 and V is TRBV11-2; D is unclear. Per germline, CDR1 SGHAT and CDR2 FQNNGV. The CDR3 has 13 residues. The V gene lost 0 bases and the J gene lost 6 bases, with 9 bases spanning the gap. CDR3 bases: TGTGCCAGCAGCTTAGACGGTGTGGGCGAGCAGTACTTC. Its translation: CASSLDGVGEQYF.

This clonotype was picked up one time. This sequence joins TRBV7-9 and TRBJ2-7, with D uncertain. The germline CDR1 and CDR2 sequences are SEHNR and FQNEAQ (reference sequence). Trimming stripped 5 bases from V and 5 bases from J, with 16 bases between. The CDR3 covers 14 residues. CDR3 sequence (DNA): TGTGCCAGCAGCCCCTCATCGGCTGGTCACGAGCAGTACTTC. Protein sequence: CASSPSSAGHEQYF.

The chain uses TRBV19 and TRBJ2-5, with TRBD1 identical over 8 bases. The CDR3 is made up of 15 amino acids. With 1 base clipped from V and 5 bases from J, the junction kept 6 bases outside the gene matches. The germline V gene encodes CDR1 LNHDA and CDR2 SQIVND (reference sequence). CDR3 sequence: CASSIVQGARETQYF. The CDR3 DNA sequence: TGTGCCAGTAGTATAGTCCAGGGGGCCAGGGAGACCCAGTACTTC. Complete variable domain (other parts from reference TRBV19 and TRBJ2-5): DGGITQSPKYLFRKEGQNVTLSCEQNLNHDAMYWYRQDPGQGLRLIYYSQIVNDFQKGDIAEGYSVSREKKESFPLTVTSAQKNPTAFYLCASSIVQGARETQYFGPGTRLLVL.

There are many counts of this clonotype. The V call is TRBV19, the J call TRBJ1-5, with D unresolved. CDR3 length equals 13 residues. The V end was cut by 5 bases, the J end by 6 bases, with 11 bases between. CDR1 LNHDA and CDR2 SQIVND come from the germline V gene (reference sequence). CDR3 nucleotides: TGTGCCAGTAGTGAAGGGCGAGGTCAGCCCCAGCATTTT. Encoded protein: CASSEGRGQPQHF.

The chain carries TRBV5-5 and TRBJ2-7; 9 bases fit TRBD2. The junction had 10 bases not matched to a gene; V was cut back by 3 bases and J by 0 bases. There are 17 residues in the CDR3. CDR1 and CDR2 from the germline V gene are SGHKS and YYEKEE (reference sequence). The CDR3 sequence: CASSWARASGASYEQYF. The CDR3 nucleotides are TGTGCCAGCAGCTGGGCGAGGGCTAGCGGGGCCTCCTACGAGCAGTACTTC.

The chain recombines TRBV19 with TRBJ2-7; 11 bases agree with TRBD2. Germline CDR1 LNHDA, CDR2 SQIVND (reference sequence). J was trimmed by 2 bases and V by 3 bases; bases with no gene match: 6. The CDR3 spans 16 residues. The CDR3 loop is CASSITGTSGAYEQYF. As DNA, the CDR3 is TGTGCCAGTAGTATCACAGGGACTAGCGGAGCCTACGAGCAGTACTTC.